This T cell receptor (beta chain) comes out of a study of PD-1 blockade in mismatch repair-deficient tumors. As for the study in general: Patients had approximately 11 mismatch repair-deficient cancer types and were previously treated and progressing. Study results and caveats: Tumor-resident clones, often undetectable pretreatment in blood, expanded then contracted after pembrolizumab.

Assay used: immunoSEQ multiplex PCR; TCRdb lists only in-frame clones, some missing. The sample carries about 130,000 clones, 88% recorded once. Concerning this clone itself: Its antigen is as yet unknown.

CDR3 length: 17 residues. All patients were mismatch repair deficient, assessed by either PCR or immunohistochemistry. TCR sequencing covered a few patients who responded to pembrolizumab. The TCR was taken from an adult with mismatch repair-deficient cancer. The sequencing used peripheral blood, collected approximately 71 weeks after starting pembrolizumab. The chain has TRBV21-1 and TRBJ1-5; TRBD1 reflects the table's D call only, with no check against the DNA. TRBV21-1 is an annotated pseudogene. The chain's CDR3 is CASSKGSRVVSNQPQHF. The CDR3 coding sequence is TGTGCCAGCAGCAAAGGGTCCAGGGTAGTTAGCAATCAGCCCCAGCATTTT.